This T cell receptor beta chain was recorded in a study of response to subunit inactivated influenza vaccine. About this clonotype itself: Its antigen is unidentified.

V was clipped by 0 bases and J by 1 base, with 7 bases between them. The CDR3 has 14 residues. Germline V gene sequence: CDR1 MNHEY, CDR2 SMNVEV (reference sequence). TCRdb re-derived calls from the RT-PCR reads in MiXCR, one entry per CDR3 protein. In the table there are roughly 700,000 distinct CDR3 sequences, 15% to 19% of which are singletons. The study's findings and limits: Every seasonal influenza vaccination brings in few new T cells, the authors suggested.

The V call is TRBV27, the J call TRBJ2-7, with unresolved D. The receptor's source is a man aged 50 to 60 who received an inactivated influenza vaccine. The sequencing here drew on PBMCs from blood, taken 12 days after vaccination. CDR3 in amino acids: CASSLSPASYEQYF. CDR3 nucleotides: TGTGCCAGCAGTTTATCACCAGCATCCTACGAGCAGTACTTC.